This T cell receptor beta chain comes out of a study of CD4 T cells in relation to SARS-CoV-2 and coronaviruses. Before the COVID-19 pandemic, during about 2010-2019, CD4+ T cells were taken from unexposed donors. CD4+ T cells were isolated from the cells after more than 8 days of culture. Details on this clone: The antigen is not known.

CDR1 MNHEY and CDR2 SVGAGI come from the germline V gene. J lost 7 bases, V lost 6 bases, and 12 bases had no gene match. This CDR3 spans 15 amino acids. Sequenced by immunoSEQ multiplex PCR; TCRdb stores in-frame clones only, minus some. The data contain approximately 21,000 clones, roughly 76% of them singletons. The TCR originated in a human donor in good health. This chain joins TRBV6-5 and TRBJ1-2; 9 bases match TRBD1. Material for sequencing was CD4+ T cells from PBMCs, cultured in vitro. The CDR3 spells CASSYGGDRESGYTF. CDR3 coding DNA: TGTGCCAGCAGCTACGGGGGGGACAGGGAGAGTGGCTACACCTTC.